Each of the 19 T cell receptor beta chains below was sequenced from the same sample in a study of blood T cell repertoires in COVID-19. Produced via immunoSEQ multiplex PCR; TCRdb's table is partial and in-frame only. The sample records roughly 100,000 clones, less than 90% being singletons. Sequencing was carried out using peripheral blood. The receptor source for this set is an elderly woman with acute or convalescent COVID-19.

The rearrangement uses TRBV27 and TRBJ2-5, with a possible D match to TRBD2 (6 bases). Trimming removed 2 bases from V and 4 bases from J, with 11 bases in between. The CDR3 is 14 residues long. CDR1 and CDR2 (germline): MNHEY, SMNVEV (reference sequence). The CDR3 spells CASSLGGIGETQYF. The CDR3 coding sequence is TGTGCCAGCAGTTTAGGGGGGATTGGAGAGACCCAGTACTTC.

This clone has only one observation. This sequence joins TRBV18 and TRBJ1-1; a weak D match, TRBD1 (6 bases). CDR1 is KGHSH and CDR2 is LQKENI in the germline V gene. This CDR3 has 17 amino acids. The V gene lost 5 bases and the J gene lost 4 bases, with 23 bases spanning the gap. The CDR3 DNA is TGTGCCAGCTCATCTCGACAGGCGATATCGCTGGTCACTGAAGCTTTCTTT. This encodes CASSSRQAISLVTEAFF. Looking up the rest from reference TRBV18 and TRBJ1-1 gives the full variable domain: NAGVMQNPRHLVRRRGQEARLRCSPMKGHSHVYWYRQLPEEGLKFMVYLQKENIIDESGMPKERFSAEFPKEGPSILRIQQVVRGDSAAYFCASSSRQAISLVTEAFFGQGTRLTVV.

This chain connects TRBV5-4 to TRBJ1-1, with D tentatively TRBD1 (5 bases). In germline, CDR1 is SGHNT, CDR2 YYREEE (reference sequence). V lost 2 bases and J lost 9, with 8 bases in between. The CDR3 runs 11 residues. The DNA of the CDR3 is TGTGCCAGCAGCTTAGGGGAAAAAGCTTTCTTT. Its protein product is CASSLGEKAFF. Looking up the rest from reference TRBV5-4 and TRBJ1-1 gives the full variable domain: ETGVTQSPTHLIKTRGQQVTLRCSSQSGHNTVSWYQQALGQGPQFIFQYYREEENGRGNFPPRFSGLQFPNYSSELNVNALELDDSALYLCASSLGEKAFFGQGTRLTVV.

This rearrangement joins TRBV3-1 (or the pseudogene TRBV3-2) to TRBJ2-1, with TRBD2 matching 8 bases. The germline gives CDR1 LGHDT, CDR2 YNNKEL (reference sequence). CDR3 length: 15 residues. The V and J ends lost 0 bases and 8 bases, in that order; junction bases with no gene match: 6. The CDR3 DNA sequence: TGTGCCAGCAGCCAAGAAGTAGCGGGGTTGTATGAGCAGTTCTTC. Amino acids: CASSQEVAGLYEQFF.

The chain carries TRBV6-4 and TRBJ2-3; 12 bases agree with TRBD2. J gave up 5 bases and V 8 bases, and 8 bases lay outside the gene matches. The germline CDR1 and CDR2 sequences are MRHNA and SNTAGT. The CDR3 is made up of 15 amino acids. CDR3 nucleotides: TGTGCCAGCCGGACTAGCGGGGAGATTCAAGATACGCAGTATTTT. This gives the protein CASRTSGEIQDTQYF.

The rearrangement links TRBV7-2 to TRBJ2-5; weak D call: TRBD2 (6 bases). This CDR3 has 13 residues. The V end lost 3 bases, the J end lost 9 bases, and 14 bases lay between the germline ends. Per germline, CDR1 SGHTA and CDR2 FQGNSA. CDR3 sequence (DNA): TGTGCCAGCAGCTTTAACAGCCCGGGGGCCCAGTACTTC. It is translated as CASSFNSPGAQYF.

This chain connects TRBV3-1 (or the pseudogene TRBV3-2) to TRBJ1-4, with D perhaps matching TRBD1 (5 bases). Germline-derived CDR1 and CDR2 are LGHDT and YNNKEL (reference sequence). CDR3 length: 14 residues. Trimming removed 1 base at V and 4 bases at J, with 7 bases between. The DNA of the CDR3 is TGTGCCAGCAGCCAAGGACAGCTTAATGAAAAACTGTTTTTT. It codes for CASSQGQLNEKLFF.

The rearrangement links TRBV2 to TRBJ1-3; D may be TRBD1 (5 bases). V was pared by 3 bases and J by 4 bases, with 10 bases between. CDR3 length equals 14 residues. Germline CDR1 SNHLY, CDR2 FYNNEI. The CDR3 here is CASSETRGGNTIYF. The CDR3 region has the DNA TGTGCCAGCAGTGAGACAAGGGGAGGAAACACCATATATTTT.

Here the CDR3 DNA reads TGTGCCAGCAGCTTGAACCACGGGGCCTATAATTCACCCCTCCACTTT. This codes for CASSLNHGAYNSPLHF. V and J are TRBV5-4 and TRBJ1-6; unclear D gene. Trimming left V 1 base short and J 2 bases short, with 10 bases between. CDR1 is SGHNT and CDR2 is YYREEE in the germline V gene (reference sequence). This CDR3 region has 16 residues.

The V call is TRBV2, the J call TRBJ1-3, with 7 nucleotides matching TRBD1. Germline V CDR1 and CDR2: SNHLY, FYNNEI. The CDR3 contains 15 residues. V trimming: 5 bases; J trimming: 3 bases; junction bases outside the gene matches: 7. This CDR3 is CASSTTGAGGNTIYF. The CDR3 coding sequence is TGTGCCAGCAGTACCACAGGGGCGGGTGGAAACACCATATATTTT.

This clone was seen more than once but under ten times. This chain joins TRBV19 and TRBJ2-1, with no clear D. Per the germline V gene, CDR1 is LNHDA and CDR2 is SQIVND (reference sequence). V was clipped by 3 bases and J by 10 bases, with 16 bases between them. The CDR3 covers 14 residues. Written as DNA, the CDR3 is TGTGCCAGTAGTATGAGAACCGTACCCCTAGAGCAGTTCTTC. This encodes CASSMRTVPLEQFF.

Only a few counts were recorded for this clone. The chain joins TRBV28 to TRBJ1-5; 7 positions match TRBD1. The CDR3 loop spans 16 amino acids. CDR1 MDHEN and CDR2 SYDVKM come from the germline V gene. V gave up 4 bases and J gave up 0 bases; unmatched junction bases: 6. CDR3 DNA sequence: TGTGCCAGCAGTTCGGGACAGTTCCTTAGCAATCAGCCCCAGCATTTT. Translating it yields CASSSGQFLSNQPQHF. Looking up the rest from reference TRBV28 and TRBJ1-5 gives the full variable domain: DVKVTQSSRYLVKRTGEKVFLECVQDMDHENMFWYRQDPGLGLRLIYFSYDVKMKEKGDIPEGYSVSREKKERFSLILESASTNQTSMYLCASSSGQFLSNQPQHFGDGTRLSIL.

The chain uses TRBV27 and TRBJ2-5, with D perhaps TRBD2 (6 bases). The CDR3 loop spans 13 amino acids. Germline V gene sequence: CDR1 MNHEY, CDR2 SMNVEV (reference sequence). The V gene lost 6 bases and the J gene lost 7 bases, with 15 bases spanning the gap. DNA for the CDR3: TGTGCCAGCAGGACTAGGCCTCCGGGGACCCAGTACTTC. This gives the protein CASRTRPPGTQYF.

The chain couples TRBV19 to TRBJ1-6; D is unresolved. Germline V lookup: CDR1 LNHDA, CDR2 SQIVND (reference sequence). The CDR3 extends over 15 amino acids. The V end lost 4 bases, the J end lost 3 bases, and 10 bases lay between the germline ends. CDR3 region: CASSNEPNYNSPLHF. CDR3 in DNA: TGTGCCAGTAGTAACGAGCCCAACTATAATTCACCCCTCCACTTT.

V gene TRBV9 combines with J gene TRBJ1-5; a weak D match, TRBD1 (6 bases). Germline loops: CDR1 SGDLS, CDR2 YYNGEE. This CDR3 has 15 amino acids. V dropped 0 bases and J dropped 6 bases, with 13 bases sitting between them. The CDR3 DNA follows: TGTGCCAGCAGCGTAGAAGGGGGGGCGGGTCAGCCCCAGCATTTT. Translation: CASSVEGGAGQPQHF.

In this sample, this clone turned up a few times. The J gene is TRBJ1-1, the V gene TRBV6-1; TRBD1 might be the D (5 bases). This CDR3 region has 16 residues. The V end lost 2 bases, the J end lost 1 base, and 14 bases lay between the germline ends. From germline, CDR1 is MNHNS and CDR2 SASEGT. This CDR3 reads CASSERGGASNTEAFF. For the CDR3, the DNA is TGTGCCAGCAGTGAAAGAGGAGGGGCCTCGAACACTGAAGCTTTCTTT.

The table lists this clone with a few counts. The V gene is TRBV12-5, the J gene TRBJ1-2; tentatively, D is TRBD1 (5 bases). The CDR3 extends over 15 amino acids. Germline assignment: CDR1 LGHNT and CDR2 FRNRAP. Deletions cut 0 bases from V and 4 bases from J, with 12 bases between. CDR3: CASGLVRGGVYGYTF. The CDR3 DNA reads TGTGCTAGTGGTTTGGTACGTGGAGGGGTCTATGGCTACACCTTC.

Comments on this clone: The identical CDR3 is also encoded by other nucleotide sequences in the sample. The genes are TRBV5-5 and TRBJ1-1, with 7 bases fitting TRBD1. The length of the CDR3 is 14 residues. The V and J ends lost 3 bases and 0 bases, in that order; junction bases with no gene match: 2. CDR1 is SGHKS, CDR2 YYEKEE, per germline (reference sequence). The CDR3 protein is CASSWGQLNTEAFF. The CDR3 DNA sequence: TGTGCCAGCAGCTGGGGACAGTTGAACACTGAAGCTTTCTTT.

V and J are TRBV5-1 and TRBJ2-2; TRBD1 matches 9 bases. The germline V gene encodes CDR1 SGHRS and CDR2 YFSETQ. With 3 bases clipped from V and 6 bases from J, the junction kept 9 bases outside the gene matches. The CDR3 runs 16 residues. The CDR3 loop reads CASSYSGQGIPGELFF. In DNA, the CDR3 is TGCGCCAGCAGCTATTCGGGACAGGGAATACCCGGGGAGCTGTTTTTT. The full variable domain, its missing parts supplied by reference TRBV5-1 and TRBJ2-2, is KAGVTQTPRYLIKTRGQQVTLSCSPISGHRSVSWYQQTPGQGLQFLFEYFSETQRNKGNFPGRFSGRQFSNSRSEMNVSTLELGDSALYLCASSYSGQGIPGELFFGEGSRLTVL.